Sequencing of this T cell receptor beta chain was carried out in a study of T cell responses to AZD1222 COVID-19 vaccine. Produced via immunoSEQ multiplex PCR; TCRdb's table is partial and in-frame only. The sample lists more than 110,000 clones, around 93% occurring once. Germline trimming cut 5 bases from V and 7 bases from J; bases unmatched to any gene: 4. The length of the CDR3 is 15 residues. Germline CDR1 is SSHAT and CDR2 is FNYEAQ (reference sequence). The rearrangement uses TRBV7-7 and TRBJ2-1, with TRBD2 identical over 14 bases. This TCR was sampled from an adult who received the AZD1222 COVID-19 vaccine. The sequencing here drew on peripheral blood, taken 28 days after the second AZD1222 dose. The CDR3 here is CASSVGLAGGNEQFF. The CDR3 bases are TGTGCCAGCAGCGTCGGACTAGCGGGAGGAAATGAGCAGTTCTTC.